This passage covers 4 T cell receptor beta chains from one sample sequenced in a study of T cells in Graves' hyperthyroidism and ophthalmopathy. The CDR3 regions of TCR beta were amplified from RNA transcripts. HTBI primers were the set used in a first-round RT-PCR of the TCR CDR3. TCRdb analysed the multiplex PCR reads with MiXCR anew, one entry per CDR3 protein. The sample lists 480,000 or so distinct CDR3 sequences, 40% to 50% occurring once. The sequencing sample was made of peripheral blood or thyroid tissue (not recorded which). The origin of the receptors is an adult woman with Graves' disease, either hyperthyroidism or ophthalmopathy (not recorded which).

The chain couples TRBV29-1 to TRBJ2-5; TRBD2 is a possible D gene (5 bases). The germline CDR1 and CDR2 sequences are SQVTM and ANQGSEA. The CDR3 runs 12 residues. V shed 6 bases and J shed 1 base, with 9 bases lying between them. CDR3 sequence: CSVRLLQETQYF. The DNA for the CDR3 is TGCAGCGTAAGACTACTCCAAGAGACCCAGTACTTC. Full variable domain (remainder filled in from reference TRBV29-1 and TRBJ2-5): SAVISQKPSRDICQRGTSLTIQCQVDSQVTMMFWYRQQPGQSLTLIATANQGSEATYESGFVIDKFPISRPNLTFSTLTVSNMSPEDSSIYLCSVRLLQETQYFGPGTRLLVL.

The chain couples TRBV20-1 to TRBJ2-5, with TRBD1 matching over 8 bases. The V and J ends lost 4 bases and 2 bases, in that order; junction bases with no gene match: 6. The CDR3 has 14 residues. CDR1 and CDR2 (germline): DFQATT, SNEGSKA (reference sequence). CDR3 in DNA: TGCAGTGCTACCAGGACAGGGAATCAAGAGACCCAGTACTTC. The encoded protein is CSATRTGNQETQYF.

J is TRBJ2-2 and V is TRBV6-6; no clear D gene. The CDR3 totals 11 residues. V was clipped by 8 bases and J by 3 bases, with 4 bases between them. Germline CDR1 is MNHNY and CDR2 is SVGAGI (reference sequence). The CDR3 DNA reads as TGTGCCAGCTTCTACACCGGGGAGCTGTTTTTT. As protein: CASFYTGELFF.

The chain joins TRBV3-1 to TRBJ2-5; D is tentatively TRBD1 or TRBD2 (6 bases each). Germline CDR1 reads LGHDT; CDR2 reads YNNKEL (reference sequence). Trimming stripped 1 base from V and 4 bases from J, with 10 bases between. CDR3 length: 14 residues. The CDR3 protein is CASSQVSGAETQYF. CDR3 DNA: TGTGCCAGCAGCCAAGTTTCGGGGGCAGAGACCCAGTACTTC.